The 30 T cell receptor beta chains given below trace back to one sample, sequenced in a study of cytomegalovirus exposure and HLA in healthy donors. PCR used 60 Vbeta primers and 13 Jbeta primers. Profiled with immunoSEQ multiplex PCR; TCRdb holds only in-frame clones, not every one. This sample has about 140,000 clones, with just over 70% found just once. The sample comprised PBMCs. The receptors were sampled from a woman younger than 45 in good health and CMV-seronegative.

The chain recombines TRBV6-5 with TRBJ2-5, with D maybe TRBD1 (6 bases). CDR3 length: 14 amino acids. Trimming pared 6 bases from V and 5 bases from J, leaving 16 bases between. CDR1 MNHEY and CDR2 SVGAGI come from the germline V gene. CDR3 nucleotides: TGTGCCAGCAGGGGGGCCGCACTGGGGGAGACCCAGTACTTC. Its translation: CASRGAALGETQYF.

The V and J genes are TRBV9 and TRBJ2-1; 8 bases fit TRBD1. This CDR3 has 15 residues. J gave up 7 bases and V 6 bases, and 12 bases lay outside the gene matches. Per the germline V gene, CDR1 is SGDLS and CDR2 is YYNGEE. The CDR3 nucleotides are TGTGCCAGCAAGCGGACAGGGAGTGGGGGAAATGAGCAGTTCTTC. This sequence encodes CASKRTGSGGNEQFF.

The chain employs TRBV7-2 and TRBJ2-2; 13 bases line up with TRBD2. Germline CDR1 SGHTA, CDR2 FQGNSA. Trimming took 0 bases from V and 7 from J; bases not matched to a gene: 17. The CDR3 consists of 21 residues. The CDR3 nucleotides are TGTGCCAGCAGCTTAGCCGGGACAGGATTCTTCGGGACTAGCGGGATCGGGGAGCTGTTTTTT. It codes for CASSLAGTGFFGTSGIGELFF.

The CDR3 nucleotides read TGTGCCAGCAGCACCGGGACTAGCGGCAATTTTCAAGAGACCCAGTACTTC. Its translation is CASSTGTSGNFQETQYF. The chain employs TRBV14 and TRBJ2-5; 11 bases are shared with TRBD2. The CDR3 consists of 17 residues. Trimming at V came to 5 bases and at J to 2 bases, leaving 10 bases not matched to a gene. Germline CDR1 and CDR2: SGHDN and FVKESK.

The chain recombines TRBV6-5 with TRBJ2-5, with TRBD1 as a possible D gene (6 bases). V was cut by 5 bases and J by 3 bases, with 16 bases left in between. Per the germline V gene, CDR1 is MNHEY and CDR2 is SVGAGI. CDR3 length: 15 residues. The CDR3: CASSPHRDGEETQYF. In DNA form, the CDR3 reads TGTGCCAGCAGTCCGCACAGGGATGGGGAAGAGACCCAGTACTTC.

The chain has TRBV7-2 and TRBJ2-3; D remains ambiguous. The germline V gene encodes CDR1 SGHTA and CDR2 FQGNSA. The V gene lost 5 bases and the J gene lost 1 base, with 13 bases spanning the gap. This CDR3 region has 15 residues. CDR3 nucleotide sequence: TGTGCCAGCAGCCCCCAGGCTTACCGCACAGATACGCAGTATTTT. This gives the protein CASSPQAYRTDTQYF.

The chain recombines TRBV5-1 with TRBJ1-6; D might be TRBD1 (6 bases). Trimming removed 6 bases at V and 5 bases at J, with 12 bases between. This CDR3 region has 14 residues. Germline CDR1 is SGHRS and CDR2 is YFSETQ. The CDR3 nucleotides are TGCGCCAGCAATCAGGGGCCCGATAATTCACCCCTCCACTTT. This sequence encodes CASNQGPDNSPLHF.

The rearrangement uses TRBV7-8 and TRBJ2-1; D gene unclear. CDR1 SGHVS and CDR2 FQNEAQ come from the germline V gene. V was cut by 5 bases and J by 2 bases, with 19 bases left in between. This CDR3 region has 17 residues. CDR3 sequence: CASSPTLDPIAYNEQFF. For the CDR3, the DNA is TGTGCCAGCAGCCCCACTCTAGACCCAATCGCCTACAATGAGCAGTTCTTC.

The chain couples TRBV9 to TRBJ2-3; TRBD2 aligns across 14 bases. The CDR3 consists of 17 residues. V was pared by 4 bases and J by 1 base, with 5 bases of the junction left unmatched. Germline CDR1 is SGDLS and CDR2 is YYNGEE. CDR3 nucleotides: TGTGCCAGCAGCCGGGGACTAGCGGGAGCGCGCACAGATACGCAGTATTTT. Translating gives CASSRGLAGARTDTQYF.

The genes are TRBV20-1 and TRBJ1-2, with D possibly TRBD1 on 6 matching bases. V lost 0 bases and J 14 bases, leaving 13 bases between the germline ends. CDR3 length: 11 residues. Germline CDR1 is DFQATT and CDR2 is SNEGSKA (reference sequence). CDR3 sequence: CSARDRGARTF. For the CDR3, the DNA is TGCAGTGCTAGAGATCGGGGGGCGCGTACCTTC.

The genes are TRBV27 and TRBJ1-1; 10 bases are a match to TRBD1. The CDR3 consists of 15 residues. Germline V gene sequence: CDR1 MNHEY, CDR2 SMNVEV (reference sequence). V lost 5 bases and J lost 6; bases outside the gene matches: 9. The CDR3 DNA is TGTGCCAGCAGTGCGACAGGGGGCAAGAGGGCTGAAGCTTTCTTT. As protein: CASSATGGKRAEAFF.

This clone turned up a few times. The chain couples TRBV28 to TRBJ1-3, with no clear D. This CDR3 is 15 amino acids long. Germline CDR1 reads MDHEN; CDR2 reads SYDVKM. The V end lost 2 bases, the J end lost 0 bases, and 8 bases lay between the germline ends. The CDR3: CASSLPPSSGNTIYF. The CDR3 nucleotides read TGTGCCAGCAGTTTACCCCCCAGCTCTGGAAACACCATATATTTT. Variable domain in full (rest from reference TRBV28 and TRBJ1-3): DVKVTQSSRYLVKRTGEKVFLECVQDMDHENMFWYRQDPGLGLRLIYFSYDVKMKEKGDIPEGYSVSREKKERFSLILESASTNQTSMYLCASSLPPSSGNTIYFGEGSWLTVV.

The chain employs TRBV7-9 and TRBJ1-1, with D unclear. The CDR3 loop spans 13 amino acids. The germline V gene encodes CDR1 SEHNR and CDR2 FQNEAQ (reference sequence). The V gene lost 5 bases and the J gene lost 1 base, with 8 bases spanning the gap. This CDR3 reads CASSRGPNTEAFF. DNA for the CDR3: TGTGCCAGCAGCCGAGGGCCGAACACTGAAGCTTTCTTT.

This clone occurred once. This sequence joins TRBV2 and TRBJ1-1, with TRBD1 matching over 7 bases. CDR3 length: 14 residues. Germline CDR1 SNHLY, CDR2 FYNNEI. With V trimmed by 5 bases and J by 5 bases, 8 bases remained unmatched. CDR3 amino acids: CASSTGAGRTEAFF. In DNA, the CDR3 is TGTGCCAGCAGTACAGGGGCGGGAAGAACTGAAGCTTTCTTT. The full variable domain, completed using reference TRBV2 and TRBJ1-1, is EPEVTQTPSHQVTQMGQEVILRCVPISNHLYFYWYRQILGQKVEFLVSFYNNEISEKSEIFDDQFSVERPDGSNFTLKIRSTKLEDSAMYFCASSTGAGRTEAFFGQGTRLTVV.

This chain joins TRBV7-9 and TRBJ2-1, with D unclear. The CDR3 contains 12 residues. CDR1 is SEHNR and CDR2 is FQNEAQ in the germline V gene (reference sequence). Trimming cost V 4 bases and J 5 bases, with 6 bases left between them. In DNA form, the CDR3 reads TGTGCCAGCAGCTCCCCTCACAATGAGCAGTTCTTC. Protein product: CASSSPHNEQFF.

Comments on this clone: Sequence at one end of the junction differs from germline and may be a read error. The sample holds other DNA sequences that translate to the same CDR3. The rearrangement joins TRBV11-1 to TRBJ2-2; a weak D match, TRBD1 (6 bases). The V gene's germline CDR1 is SGHAT and CDR2 FQDESV (reference sequence). This CDR3 contains 16 residues. This CDR3 is CASSWGRAGNTGELFF. CDR3 sequence (DNA): TGTGCCAGCAGCTGGGGGCGGGCAGGGAACACCGGGGAGTTGTTTTTT.

This sequence joins TRBV28 and TRBJ2-2, with a possible D match to TRBD1 (5 bases). The CDR3 covers 17 residues. V was pared by 2 bases and J by 4 bases, with 17 bases between. Germline V gene sequence: CDR1 MDHEN, CDR2 SYDVKM. The CDR3 DNA reads as TGTGCCAGCAGTTTACCCCTGGGGCAGGGTAGCACCGGGGAGCTGTTTTTT. This encodes CASSLPLGQGSTGELFF.

In its sample, this clone was seen once. V and J are TRBV5-1 and TRBJ1-6, with D maybe TRBD1 (5 bases). The CDR3 length is 14 residues. The V gene lost 10 bases and the J gene lost 5 bases, with 16 bases spanning the gap. CDR1 and CDR2 from the germline V gene are SGHRS and YFSETQ. The CDR3 DNA sequence: TGCGCCTCGCGCTCAGGGCTGGATAATTCACCCCTCCACTTT. This codes for CASRSGLDNSPLHF.

This chain joins TRBV6-1 and TRBJ2-7; 11 bases are shared with TRBD2. The CDR3 has 14 residues. V trimming: 10 bases; J trimming: 2 bases; junction bases outside the gene matches: 7. Germline V CDR1 and CDR2: MNHNS, SASEGT. The DNA for the CDR3 is TGTGCCACCAAGACTAGCGGGGCTGCCTACGAGCAGTACTTC. This codes for CATKTSGAAYEQYF.

This clone turned up a few times. Here the CDR3 DNA reads TGTGCCAGCAGCCAAGAAGGCCTAGCGCCCAACACCGGGGAGCTGTTTTTT. The encoded protein is CASSQEGLAPNTGELFF. The rearrangement uses TRBV4-2 and TRBJ2-2; possibly TRBD2 for D (6 bases). V was pared by 0 bases and J by 2 bases, with 13 bases between. There are 17 residues in the CDR3. CDR1 is LGHNA and CDR2 is YNFKEQ in the germline V gene.

The chain employs TRBV7-2 and TRBJ2-3; TRBD2 aligns across 8 bases. CDR1 and CDR2 (germline): SGHTA, FQGNSA. J lost 2 bases, V lost 2 bases, and 3 bases had no gene match. CDR3 length: 15 residues. CDR3 region: CASSLQAGATDTQYF. DNA for the CDR3: TGTGCCAGCAGCTTACAAGCGGGAGCCACAGATACGCAGTATTTT.

This clone was seen a handful of times. The gene calls are TRBV7-3 and TRBJ2-7; TRBD1 agrees at 8 bases. Trimming at V came to 5 bases and at J to 2 bases, leaving 8 bases not matched to a gene. The CDR3 has 15 amino acids. Germline V gene data show CDR1 as SGHTA and CDR2 as FQGTGA. In DNA form, the CDR3 reads TGTGCCAGCAGCCCGGCCGGGACAGGAGCCTACGAGCAGTACTTC. Its protein is CASSPAGTGAYEQYF.

This chain uses TRBV4-1 with TRBJ2-2; D gene uncertain. Per germline, CDR1 MGHRA and CDR2 YSYEKL. Trimming shortened V by 0 bases and J by 1 base, and 6 bases separated the two germline ends. CDR3 length equals 15 residues. The DNA of the CDR3 is TGCGCCAGCAGCCAAGAATCACTGAACACCGGGGAGCTGTTTTTT. Residues: CASSQESLNTGELFF.

This clone was recorded at least ten times. J is TRBJ2-2 and V is TRBV6-4; D gene ambiguous. CDR1 is MRHNA, CDR2 SNTAGT, per germline. V lost 4 bases and J 1 base, leaving 7 bases between the germline ends. This CDR3 has 14 residues. CDR3 in amino acids: CASSVEKNTGELFF. CDR3 DNA sequence: TGTGCCAGCAGTGTGGAGAAGAACACCGGGGAGCTGTTTTTT.

This chain uses TRBV27 with TRBJ1-1, with no clear D. V lost 5 bases and J 6 bases, leaving 13 bases between the germline ends. The CDR3 contains 13 residues. CDR1 and CDR2 from the germline V gene are MNHEY and SMNVEV (reference sequence). CDR3: CASSQSGIPEAFF. The DNA of the CDR3 is TGTGCCAGCAGTCAATCGGGAATCCCTGAAGCTTTCTTT.

This clone showed up just a few times. The rearrangement links TRBV27 to TRBJ2-7; D unresolved. CDR3 size: 14 residues. Germline assignment: CDR1 MNHEY and CDR2 SMNVEV (reference sequence). The V end was cut by 2 bases, the J end by 1 base, with 9 bases between. The CDR3 region is CASSLSPRSYEQYF. In DNA, the CDR3 is TGTGCCAGCAGTTTAAGCCCTAGATCCTACGAGCAGTACTTC.

The gene calls are TRBV11-3 and TRBJ2-2; 9 bases fit TRBD1. In germline, CDR1 is SGHNT, CDR2 YENEEA. V was clipped by 5 bases and J by 3 bases; unmatched bases: 13. This CDR3 spans 18 amino acids. The CDR3 bases are TGTGCCAGCAGCCGAGAGGTCGGACAGGGGAAGGACACCGGGGAGCTGTTTTTT. It encodes CASSREVGQGKDTGELFF.

This chain uses TRBV28 with TRBJ2-3, with D maybe TRBD2 (5 bases). Germline loops: CDR1 MDHEN, CDR2 SYDVKM. Trimming shortened V by 4 bases and J by 5 bases, and 19 bases separated the two germline ends. The CDR3 extends over 16 amino acids. The CDR3 protein is CASSSPASPWKDTQYF. CDR3 coding DNA: TGTGCCAGCAGTTCCCCGGCTAGCCCCTGGAAAGATACGCAGTATTTT.

The gene calls are TRBV7-9 and TRBJ1-2; 10 nucleotides align to TRBD1. The CDR3 length is 16 residues. With V trimmed by 1 base and J by 5 bases, 7 bases remained unmatched. In germline, CDR1 is SEHNR, CDR2 FQNEAQ (reference sequence). CDR3 DNA sequence: TGTGCCAGCAGCTTAGGACAGGGGGCGGAGTGGTATGGCTACACCTTC. As protein: CASSLGQGAEWYGYTF.

The CDR3 DNA reads as TGTGCCAGCAGCTTAACGGGCGGGGTGTTCGGCGAGCAGTACGTC. It encodes CASSLTGGVFGEQYV. This chain joins TRBV7-9 and TRBJ2-7; D is possibly TRBD2 (6 bases). The V gene's germline CDR1 is SEHNR and CDR2 FQNEAQ (reference sequence). The CDR3 sequence is 15 residues long. Between the trimmed V and J ends, which lost 2 bases and 6 bases, there was a span of 17 bases.